A single TCR beta chain is shown here with its context. The antigen this receptor binds is unknown. No much larger clonotype is one base removed from it; base qualities were not supplied. For sequencing, an Illumina NovaSeq 6000 was employed. cDNA libraries for TCRalpha and TCRbeta were prepared by 5'RACE using constant-segment primers, with sample barcodes and unique molecular identifiers added. RNA was extracted from every sample with Trizol reagent. Libraries were amplified in two PCR steps, with a second sample barcode and Illumina TruSeq adapters added in the second step. Sequencing of libraries was performed on an Illumina NovaSeq with 2 x 150 bp paired-end reads. The authors processed their data as follows. With migec v1.2.7, reads were demultiplexed and then collapsed into UMI-guided consensus sequences. Using mixcr v2.1.11, UMI consensuses were aligned to TRA and TRB V and J templates and then assembled into clonotypes. A clonotype was counted as expanded or contracted only if both edgeR and NoisET called the change significant, with noise models trained on biological replicates. edgeR calls used a false discovery rate-adjusted p below 0.01 and a log2 fold-change threshold of 1. As an exploratory analysis of dynamics, PCA with hierarchical clustering was applied to max-normalized trajectories of the 1000 most abundant clonotypes. Separately sequenced CD4+ and CD8+ repertoires were used to assign a CD4 or CD8 phenotype to each responding clone. TCRdb reanalyzed the raw reads on its own, using fastp at Q25 for trimming and MiXCR for clone calling, and kept in-frame beta chains. Identical CDR3 protein sequences are pooled into one entry, listed with their most common genes and DNA. The V and J calls follow TCRdb's processing rather than the paper's. The sample table lists about 90,000 distinct CDR3 sequences, less than 15% of them with a count of one. The top ten constitute approximately 40% of the sample.

From the cysteine through the phenylalanine, the CDR3 covers 15 amino acids. The sequence is cut down to CDR3 DNA, 45 bases in frame from base 1. The germline V gene sets CDR1 to SGDLS and CDR2 to YYNGEE. Trimming removed 0 bases from V and 0 bases from J, leaving 7 bases between the germline ends. PBMCs were isolated by Ficoll-Paque density gradient centrifugation. The data belong to a study of T-cell memory formation after mild COVID-19 (dated by TCRdb to about 2021). About the study as a whole: Most TCR sequence clusters were specific to one of the two donors. Two young, previously healthy adult volunteers, one female and one male, were included in the cohort. T-cell clones expanding and contracting after mild COVID-19 in two donors were tracked by longitudinal TCRalpha and TCRbeta repertoire sequencing.

Broader findings and caveats from the paper: From day 15 to 85, contracting clones showed balanced CD4/CD8 phenotypes, whereas a second wave of clones that expanded from day 15 to 37 leaned towards CD4+. SARS-CoV-2 specificity was not confirmed for the second-wave clones peaking on day 37. Contracting CD4+ clones appeared mostly in the CM and EM memory subsets, whereas CD8+ clones were enriched in EMRA. Some responding clones were detected in pre-infection memory, suggesting pre-existing cross-reactive memory T cells joined the SARS-CoV-2 response. Only a couple of mild cases were covered by the study, and larger cohorts that include severe cases with pre-infection samples were considered necessary.

The sequencing sample was made of PBMCs or a T cell subset sorted from them (not recorded which). The sequence derives from a man aged 18 to 29 who had mild COVID-19 (a few samples of this study predate the infection). The sample titles of this study are shuffled in the database, so cell type and time point are left out; the donor was told from shared clones. Here the chain combines TRBV9 and TRBJ2-1; matching of 6 bases hints at TRBD2 as the D gene. The DNA sequence follows: TGTGCCAGCAGCGTAGGGGACTCCTCCTACAATGAGCAGTTCTTC. Translation gives CASSVGDSSYNEQFF.